This TCR beta chain was sequenced during a study of identical twins. Findings of the study overall: Insertion counts were lower in abundant cord blood beta clonotypes, a trend that memory repertoires did not show.

From the 5' RACE reads, TCRdb called clonotypes with MiXCR, one entry per CDR3 protein. Among 700,000 or so distinct CDR3 sequences, 21% were seen once, and the ten largest hold around 4.4%. Concerning this clonotype: No antigen is known for it.

The CDR3 totals 13 residues. V was cut by 1 base and J by 4 bases, with 7 bases left in between. These sequences were also reported in another study, on T cells expressing NK-cell markers. That source adds: Of CD8+ T cells, roughly 1.0-7.0% belonged to dominant NKG2C+ clonotypes in roughly 6 donors.

This sequence joins TRBV12-3 or TRBV12-4 and TRBJ2-5; D unclear. Specimen: PBMCs. The TCR was taken from a woman between 18 and 30 years old in good health. The CDR3 bases are TGTGCCAGCAGTTTAGTTCGACCAGAGACCCAGTACTTC. It codes for CASSLVRPETQYF.